These 2 T cell receptor beta chains were all obtained from the same sample, sequenced in a study of blood T cell repertoires in COVID-19. This table comes from immunoSEQ multiplex PCR, and its TCRdb copy is limited to in-frame clones, with some not included. Counted here are roughly 250,000 clones, around 90% occurring once; the ten biggest clones make up approximately 2%. Material for sequencing was PBMCs or T cells enriched from blood (not recorded which). These TCRs come from a woman younger than 35 who had recovered from COVID-19.

The chain employs TRBV3-1 (or the pseudogene TRBV3-2) and TRBJ1-4; the match to TRBD1 covers 8 bases. Per the germline V gene, CDR1 is LGHDT and CDR2 is YNNKEL (reference sequence). The ends lost 4 bases at V and 11 bases at J; junction bases unmatched: 9. CDR3 length: 14 residues. The CDR3 DNA sequence: TGTGCCAGCAGCCCAGGACAGGGCCGGGGGAAACTGTTTTTT. It codes for CASSPGQGRGKLFF.

The rearrangement joins TRBV4-2 to TRBJ2-5; 12 positions match TRBD1. In germline, CDR1 is LGHNA, CDR2 YNFKEQ. The J segment lost 5 bases and the V segment lost 5 bases, leaving 6 bases of the junction unmatched. The CDR3 is made up of 15 amino acids. CDR3 sequence: CASSEGQGAEETQYF. CDR3 coding DNA: TGTGCCAGCAGCGAGGGACAGGGGGCCGAGGAGACCCAGTACTTC.